This T cell receptor beta chain came from a study of cytomegalovirus exposure and HLA in healthy donors. PCR primers comprised 60 Vbeta and 13 Jbeta primers. Profiling relied on immunoSEQ multiplex PCR, and the TCRdb table lists in-frame clones only, not all of them. The data show around 160,000 clones, with around 80% seen just once and roughly 2% held by the top ten. The study did not record CMV serostatus for this donor. A word on this clone: Its antigen is unknown.

Study-wide results and limits: V- and J-gene trimming in TCR beta was tied to a missense DCLRE1C variant by an analysis performed later.

Germline loops: CDR1 SNHLY, CDR2 FYNNEI. V trimming: 3 bases; J trimming: 10 bases; junction bases outside the gene matches: 9. The CDR3 spans 15 residues. The chain is built from TRBV2 and TRBJ2-1; 10 nucleotides line up with TRBD2. Material for sequencing was PBMCs. This TCR derives from a human donor in good health. CDR3 coding DNA: TGTGCCAGCAGTGAGGGGTCTAGCGGGGGTGGAGAGCAGTTCTTC. Protein product: CASSEGSSGGGEQFF.